The clone carrying this T cell receptor (beta chain) was found a few times. The record originates from a study of shared clonotypes between healthy human individuals. Study background: CD4 naive and memory got three plates each, CD8 naive two, CD8 memory one.

CD45RO negativity and positive selection for CCR7 defined naive CD8 cells, a population that excluded terminally differentiated effector memory CD45RA+ cells. Here immunoSEQ multiplex PCR was the method, and the copy in TCRdb shows in-frame clones only, minus some. Here the sample spans approximately 810,000 clones, 90% to 95% being singletons. This sequence originates from a man aged 25-45 years in good health. The sample consisted of naive CD8+ T cells sorted from blood.

DNA for the CDR3: TGTGCCAGCAGCCCGCCGAACAGGGACTACGAGCAGTACTTC. Its translation: CASSPPNRDYEQYF. The chain links TRBV11-2 to TRBJ2-7; maybe TRBD1 (6 bases). There are 14 residues in the CDR3. Germline CDR1 is SGHAT and CDR2 is FQNNGV. Trimming stripped 5 bases from V and 3 bases from J, with 14 bases between.